The rows below give T cell receptor beta chains drawn from one sample of a study of cytomegalovirus exposure and HLA in healthy donors. The protocol was immunoSEQ multiplex PCR, while the TCRdb copy is restricted to in-frame clones and leaves out a portion. The sample lists 200,000 to 250,000 clones, 85% occurring once. Sequenced input: PBMCs. The receptors originated from a human donor in good health. The CDR3 runs from the conserved cysteine through the conserved F or W. A D gene is named only where the DNA matches it firmly. Size is stated for part of the rows, as once, few or many counts, or as a class when the clone is expanded.

d_call,j_call,v_call,clone_size,cdr3_nt,cdr3_aa
TRBD1,TRBJ2-7,TRBV14,NA,TGTGCCAGCAGCCAAGGCAGGGACAGGCAGTACTTC,CASSQGRDRQYF
NA,TRBJ1-2,TRBV6-6,NA,TGTGCCAGCACCGTGGGAGAAGGAGGGACGAGGGGCTACACCTTC,CASTVGEGGTRGYTF
TRBD1,TRBJ1-1,TRBV4-2,NA,TGTGCCAGCAGCCAAGGGACAGGGATGAACACTGAAGCTTTCTTT,CASSQGTGMNTEAFF
NA,TRBJ2-7,TRBV2,NA,TGTGCCAGCATCGGGGTAATCGAAGTACCCTACGAGCAGTACTTC,CASIGVIEVPYEQYF
TRBD2,TRBJ2-2,TRBV10-3,NA,TGTGCCATCTCGGGACTAGACACCGGGGAGCTGTTTTTT,CAISGLDTGELFF
NA,TRBJ2-1,TRBV30,NA,TGTGCCTGGGACGCGGGACAGAAGCAATACAATGAGCAGTTCTTC,CAWDAGQKQYNEQFF
TRBD1,TRBJ1-2,TRBV27,NA,TGTGCCAGCAGTTTAGGGACAGGGCCCTCAAACTATGGCTACACCTTC,CASSLGTGPSNYGYTF
TRBD2,TRBJ2-1,TRBV7-3,NA,TGTGCCAGCAGCTTAAGGCCTAGCGGGAAGGCAGTAGATGAGCAGTTCTTC,CASSLRPSGKAVDEQFF
TRBD1,TRBJ2-1,TRBV7-3,NA,TGTGCCAGCAGCCCAGGGACAGGAGCTTCTACCTACAATGAGCAGTTCTTC,CASSPGTGASTYNEQFF
NA,TRBJ1-2,TRBV27,NA,TGTGCCAGCAGTCCTCAGGGTTTACGATGGGGCTACACCTTC,CASSPQGLRWGYTF
TRBD2,TRBJ2-7,TRBV7-2,once,TGTGCCAGCAGCCTGGGACTAGCGGGACCCTACGAGCAGTACTTC,CASSLGLAGPYEQYF
NA,TRBJ2-5,TRBV19,NA,TGTGCCAGTAGTATCTCAGGGGGGAGGCAAGAGACCCAGTACTTC,CASSISGGRQETQYF
TRBD1,TRBJ2-7,TRBV5-1,NA,TGCGCCAGCACAACAGGGGGCTTAGTATACGAGCAGTACTTC,CASTTGGLVYEQYF
NA,TRBJ2-7,TRBV29-1,NA,TGCAGCGTGGACGGCACCGGGGGAGCCATACAGTACTTC,CSVDGTGGAIQYF
TRBD1,TRBJ1-2,TRBV7-8,NA,TGTGCCAGCAGCCCCCGGGACAGAGGAGGAGCTAACTATGGCTACACCTTC,CASSPRDRGGANYGYTF
NA,TRBJ1-4,TRBV5-4,NA,TGTGCCAGCAGCTTGTTCACGGCAGACAACACTGAAAAACTGTTTTTT,CASSLFTADNTEKLFF
NA,TRBJ2-7,TRBV30,once,TGTGCCTGGATCAGCGGCGAGGGATTACACGAGCAGTACTTC,CAWISGEGLHEQYF
TRBD2,TRBJ2-1,TRBV6-1,NA,TGTGCCAGCAGTGAAGAGGGACTAGCCTCAGGGGAGCAGTTCTTC,CASSEEGLASGEQFF
TRBD2,TRBJ2-3,TRBV10-3,NA,TGTGCCATCACCGGGACTAGCGGGAGCACAGATACGCAGTATTTT,CAITGTSGSTDTQYF
NA,TRBJ2-1,TRBV7-9,NA,TGTGCCAGCAGCCCCTCGACTAACTACAATGAGCAGTTCTTC,CASSPSTNYNEQFF
TRBD2,TRBJ2-7,TRBV6-1,NA,TGTGCCAGCACCCGACTAGCGGGAGCTTACGAGCAGTACTTC,CASTRLAGAYEQYF
TRBD1,TRBJ2-7,TRBV6-5,NA,TGTGCCAGCAGTTACTCTTCCAGGGGGCCCTACGAGCAGTACTTC,CASSYSSRGPYEQYF
NA,TRBJ2-7,TRBV19,NA,TGTGCCAGTAGACCCGGAGACGGTGCTGGAGTCTACGAGCAGTACTTC,CASRPGDGAGVYEQYF
NA,TRBJ2-1,TRBV7-9,once,TGTGCCAGCAGCATCGACTCCAGCTCCTACAATGAGCAGTTCTTC,CASSIDSSSYNEQFF
TRBD2,TRBJ2-7,TRBV7-2,NA,TGTGCCAGCAGCTTTTGGGGGGGTTCCTACGAGCAGTACTTC,CASSFWGGSYEQYF
TRBD2,TRBJ2-2,TRBV7-6,NA,TGTGCCAGCAGCCCGATTAGCGGGAGGAACACCGGGGAGCTGTTTTTT,CASSPISGRNTGELFF
NA,TRBJ2-1,TRBV5-5,NA,TGTGCCAGCAGCGCGGGGCGGCTCTCCTACAATGAGCAGTTCTTC,CASSAGRLSYNEQFF
TRBD2,TRBJ2-3,TRBV13,NA,TGTGCCAGCAGCTTAGGCTCCGGACTAGCGGGAGATGGTGGCACAGATACGCAGTATTTT,CASSLGSGLAGDGGTDTQYF
TRBD1,TRBJ2-7,TRBV7-3,NA,TGTGCCAGCAGCTTAACAGGCGGGATTGGGACAGGGTCATCCGAGCAGTACTTC,CASSLTGGIGTGSSEQYF
TRBD1,TRBJ2-5,TRBV5-1,NA,TGCGCCAGCAGCGTTGGGACAGGGGTTGTAGAGACCCAGTACTTC,CASSVGTGVVETQYF
NA,TRBJ1-5,TRBV7-8,NA,TGTGCCAGCAGCTTAGAGGGGGGGGGCGGCTCTCAGCCCCAGCATTTT,CASSLEGGGGSQPQHF
NA,TRBJ1-2,TRBV5-5,NA,TGTGCCAGCAGCTTGTTGGGGGGGTATGGCTACACCTTC,CASSLLGGYGYTF
TRBD2,TRBJ2-1,TRBV11-2,once,TGTGCCAGCAGCTTCGGGGGGGGAGAGCAGTTCTTC,CASSFGGGEQFF
NA,TRBJ2-1,TRBV5-6,NA,TGTGCCAGCAGCCAGGACAATGAGCAGTTCTTC,CASSQDNEQFF
NA,TRBJ2-5,TRBV27,NA,TGTGCCAGCAGTCCGTCGATGAGGGCGTACCAAGAGACCCAGTACTTC,CASSPSMRAYQETQYF
NA,TRBJ1-2,TRBV29-1,NA,TGCAGCGTTGAAGAAATCTACTATGGCTACACCTTC,CSVEEIYYGYTF
NA,TRBJ1-1,TRBV6-5,NA,TGTGCCAGCACTCAGGGCGGGAACACTGAAGCTTTCTTT,CASTQGGNTEAFF
NA,TRBJ1-5,TRBV7-8,NA,TGTGCCAGCAGCTTAGTCGGGTCCAACCCGTATCAGCCCCAGCATTTT,CASSLVGSNPYQPQHF
TRBD2,TRBJ2-7,TRBV10-3,NA,TGTGCCATCAGTGATGGACTAGCGGGAGCCGTTAAGTCCTACGAGCAGTACTTC,CAISDGLAGAVKSYEQYF
TRBD1,TRBJ2-3,TRBV5-6,NA,TGTGCCAGCAGCTTGGGGACAGGGTCAGATACGCAGTATTTT,CASSLGTGSDTQYF